Listed here are 21 T cell receptor beta chains from one sample, sequenced in a study of blood T cells in healthy people across ages. PCR was performed a second time for roughly 7 to 12 cycles using a sample-barcoded 5' primer and a J-beta primer mix. One entry per CDR3 protein results from TCRdb running MiXCR on the 5' RACE reads. This sample carries more than 800,000 distinct CDR3 sequences, roughly 26% of them seen once, and the ten largest clones take around 16%. Source material: blood. These receptors came from a woman of 80 years or more in good health.

About this clonotype: This may stem from a read error, because a much larger clone lies one nucleotide away. This chain uses TRBV10-3 with TRBJ1-1; the D is unclear. Trimming took 2 bases from V and 5 from J, leaving 9 bases between them. The CDR3 spans 13 residues. CDR1 is ENHRY and CDR2 is SYGVKD in the germline V gene. The CDR3 DNA reads TGTGCCATCAGTGAGGAGGGTCGGACTGAAGCTTTCTTT. This gives the protein CAISEEGRTEAFF.

This clonotype was recorded many times. The chain has TRBV7-9 and TRBJ2-7, with 8 bases identical to TRBD2. CDR3 length: 13 amino acids. The V segment lost 6 bases and the J segment 6 bases; nucleotides outside the gene matches: 7. The germline V gene encodes CDR1 SEHNR and CDR2 FQNEAQ (reference sequence). The CDR3: CASRSTGGSEQYF. The CDR3 DNA reads TGTGCCAGCAGATCAACGGGAGGGAGCGAGCAGTACTTC.

About this clonotype itself: A much larger clone differs by one base, so this may be a read error. The chain combines TRBV5-1 with TRBJ2-5; D call uncertain. V dropped 1 base and J dropped 5 bases, with 9 bases sitting between them. CDR1 is SGHRS and CDR2 is YFSETQ in the germline V gene. The CDR3 runs to 13 residues. CDR3 amino acids: CASSLHQRETQYF. The CDR3 region has the DNA TGCGCCAGCAGCTTGCACCAGCGTGAGACCCAGTACTTC.

The chain carries TRBV15 and TRBJ2-5; D is tentatively TRBD1 or TRBD2 (7 bases each). The CDR3 has 15 residues. CDR1 LNHNV and CDR2 YYDKDF come from the germline V gene (reference sequence). The ends were cut back, 1 base at V and 4 bases at J, with 13 bases in the middle. The CDR3 loop is CATSRGGRGGETQYF. DNA for the CDR3: TGTGCCACCAGCAGAGGTGGCAGGGGGGGAGAGACCCAGTACTTC.

This clonotype showed up just a few times. J is TRBJ1-5 and V is TRBV18; the D gene is possibly TRBD1 (6 bases). The CDR3 loop spans 16 amino acids. Looked up from germline, CDR1 is KGHSH and CDR2 is LQKENI. V gave up 6 bases and J gave up 1 base, with 16 bases separating them. CDR3 region: CASSPRGAMSNQPQHF. The CDR3, as DNA: TGTGCCAGCTCCCCCAGGGGAGCGATGAGCAATCAGCCCCAGCATTTT.

The table lists this clonotype with many counts. This chain joins TRBV7-2 and TRBJ1-5; D is ambiguous. Trimming shortened V by 1 base and J by 4 bases, and 5 bases separated the two germline ends. Germline V CDR1 and CDR2: SGHTA, FQGNSA. The CDR3 totals 13 residues. The CDR3 DNA sequence: TGTGCCAGCAGCTTAGACTTAAATCAGCCCCAGCATTTT. Its protein is CASSLDLNQPQHF.

This clonotype occurred many times. The chain recombines TRBV6-2 or TRBV6-3 with TRBJ2-1; maybe TRBD2 (5 bases). The germline V gene encodes CDR1 MNHEY and CDR2 SVGEGT. This CDR3 is 15 amino acids long. V was trimmed by 2 bases and J by 10 bases, leaving 18 bases between them. The CDR3, as DNA: TGTGCCAGCAGTTACCGAGGCGACTACCTTCTAGAGCAGTTCTTC. Residues: CASSYRGDYLLEQFF.

A word on this clonotype: A much bigger clone sits one base away, suggesting this may be a read error. The V call is TRBV9, the J call TRBJ1-2; D is uncertain. The length of the CDR3 is 14 residues. Germline V lookup: CDR1 SGDLS, CDR2 YYNGEE. The CDR3 region is CASSVDNSNCGYTF. CDR3 bases: TGTGCCAGCAGCGTAGATAACAGCAACTGTGGCTACACCTTC. Full variable domain (missing parts from reference TRBV9 and TRBJ1-2): DSGVTQTPKHLITATGQRVTLRCSPRSGDLSVYWYQQSLDQGLQFLIQYYNGEERAKGNILERFSAQQFPDLHSELNLSSLELGDSALYFCASSVDNSNCGYTFGSGTRLTVV.

Worth noting for this clonotype: This may come from a read error, since a much larger clone is one base off. The chain is built from TRBV4-3 and TRBJ1-2, with 10 bases fitting TRBD1. The CDR3 covers 14 residues. CDR1 is LGHNA and CDR2 is YSLEER in the germline V gene. In nucleotides, the CDR3 is TGCGCCAGCAGCCAAGAGACAGGGGGCTATAGCTACACCTTC. It translates to CASSQETGGYSYTF.

The chain links TRBV7-2 to TRBJ2-2; the D gene is possibly TRBD1 (6 bases). The ends were cut back, 5 bases at V and 8 bases at J, with 15 bases in the middle. This CDR3 comprises 14 residues. Germline CDR1 and CDR2: SGHTA and FQGNSA. As DNA, the CDR3 is TGTGCCAGCAGCCCAACAGGGAGCGGAGGGGAGCTGTTTTTT. Translating gives CASSPTGSGGELFF.

On this clonotype: This clone may be a read error of a much larger clone one base away. This chain links TRBV6-6 with TRBJ2-1, with D tentatively TRBD1 (5 bases). Trimming took 5 bases from V and 10 from J, leaving 12 bases between them. The CDR3 spans 12 residues. Germline lookup yields CDR1 MNHNY and CDR2 SVGAGI (reference sequence). The CDR3 loop is CASSLDSTEQFF. The CDR3 DNA is TGTGCCAGCAGTCTAGACAGCACCGAGCAGTTCTTC.

This clonotype was picked up a small number of times. The rearrangement links TRBV6-2 or TRBV6-3 to TRBJ1-3; tentative D call: TRBD1 (5 bases). The germline CDR1 and CDR2 sequences are MNHEY and SVGEGT. Trimming cost V 4 bases and J 3 bases, with 13 bases left between them. This CDR3 region has 15 residues. Here the CDR3 reads CASSSAWGRGNTIYF. The CDR3, as DNA: TGTGCCAGCAGTTCGGCCTGGGGACGTGGAAACACCATATATTTT.

This clonotype was counted at least ten times. The chain uses TRBV5-1 and TRBJ2-1; D gene uncertain. Per the germline V gene, CDR1 is SGHRS and CDR2 is YFSETQ. CDR3 size: 15 residues. V was pared by 0 bases and J by 5 bases, with 12 bases between. The CDR3 nucleotides are TGCGCCAGCAGCTTGGTCGCGTTCGCAAACAATGAGCAGTTCTTC. Its translation is CASSLVAFANNEQFF.

The chain carries TRBV10-3 and TRBJ2-5; D may be TRBD1 (6 bases). Germline loops: CDR1 ENHRY, CDR2 SYGVKD. Trimming shortened V by 6 bases and J by 11 bases, and 22 bases separated the two germline ends. The CDR3 length is 14 residues. CDR3 nucleotides: TGTGCCATCAGGGAGGCCACAGGGCTCTATGAGCAGTACTTC. Its protein is CAIREATGLYEQYF.

On this clonotype itself: Sequence at one end of the junction differs from germline and may be a read error. The chain has TRBV20-1 and TRBJ1-6; TRBD1 matches 7 bases. The CDR3 contains 13 residues. Germline V gene lookup returns CDR1 DFQATT and CDR2 SNEGSKA (reference sequence). Here the CDR3 reads CSASQDRTEPPHF. For the CDR3, the DNA is TGCAGTGCTTCCCAGGACAGGACGGAGCCCCCCCACTTT.

This clonotype turned up a few times. The chain employs TRBV7-2 and TRBJ2-7, with 9 bases lining up with TRBD1. The CDR3 is made up of 15 amino acids. V gave up 5 bases and J gave up 7 bases; unmatched junction bases: 12. Germline loops: CDR1 SGHTA, CDR2 FQGNSA. The CDR3 reads CASSTGTGPYNEQYF. CDR3 nucleotides: TGTGCCAGCAGCACCGGGACAGGGCCCTACAATGAGCAGTACTTC.

This sequence joins TRBV9 and TRBJ2-5; a possible D gene is TRBD1 (5 bases). The DNA end lines up better with TRBJ2-7; the J call may be wrong. The germline CDR1 and CDR2 sequences are SGDLS and YYNGEE. This CDR3 has 14 amino acids. The CDR3 here is CASSVDWTPREQYF. CDR3 coding DNA: TGTGCCAGCAGCGTAGATTGGACACCGCGCGAGCAGTACTTC.

The chain carries TRBV19 and TRBJ1-1; D unclear. The V gene's germline CDR1 is LNHDA and CDR2 SQIVND (reference sequence). Trimming cost V 1 base and J 0 bases, with 9 bases left between them. The CDR3 is made up of 15 amino acids. In nucleotides, the CDR3 is TGTGCCAGTAGTATAGCCCCCTTACTGAACACTGAAGCTTTCTTT. As protein: CASSIAPLLNTEAFF. The full variable domain, in which reference TRBV19 and TRBJ1-1 provide the parts outside the CDR3, is DGGITQSPKYLFRKEGQNVTLSCEQNLNHDAMYWYRQDPGQGLRLIYYSQIVNDFQKGDIAEGYSVSREKKESFPLTVTSAQKNPTAFYLCASSIAPLLNTEAFFGQGTRLTVV.

As concerns this clonotype: This may stem from a read error, because a much larger clone lies one nucleotide away. The chain uses TRBV7-2 and TRBJ1-2; a weak D match, TRBD1 (5 bases). CDR1 SGHTA and CDR2 FQGNSA come from the germline V gene. The length of the CDR3 is 14 residues. With 5 bases removed from V and 4 bases from J, the gap between germline ends came to 14 bases. In DNA form, the CDR3 reads TGTACCAGCAGCGGGGGGGGTTTGAGCTATGGCTACACCTTC. Translation: CTSSGGGLSYGYTF.

A word on this clonotype: A read error may be the cause here, since a much bigger clone is one base away. The J gene is TRBJ1-6, the V gene TRBV5-1, with TRBD1 as a possible D gene (5 bases). The length of the CDR3 is 16 residues. CDR1 is SGHRS and CDR2 is YFSETQ in the germline V gene. CDR3 amino acids: CASSPGKVVLNSPPHF. CDR3 nucleotides: TGCGCCAGCAGCCCAGGGAAGGTGGTTCTTAATTCACCCCCCCACTTT.

There are a few counts of this clonotype. The V gene is TRBV6-2 or TRBV6-3, the J gene TRBJ2-4; 11 positions agree with TRBD2. Germline-derived CDR1 and CDR2 are MNHEY and SVGEGT. This CDR3 contains 14 residues. The ends lost 6 bases at V and 6 bases at J; junction bases unmatched: 4. The CDR3 is CASSLTSGGNIQYF. The CDR3, as DNA: TGTGCCAGCAGCCTTACTAGCGGGGGAAACATTCAGTACTTC.